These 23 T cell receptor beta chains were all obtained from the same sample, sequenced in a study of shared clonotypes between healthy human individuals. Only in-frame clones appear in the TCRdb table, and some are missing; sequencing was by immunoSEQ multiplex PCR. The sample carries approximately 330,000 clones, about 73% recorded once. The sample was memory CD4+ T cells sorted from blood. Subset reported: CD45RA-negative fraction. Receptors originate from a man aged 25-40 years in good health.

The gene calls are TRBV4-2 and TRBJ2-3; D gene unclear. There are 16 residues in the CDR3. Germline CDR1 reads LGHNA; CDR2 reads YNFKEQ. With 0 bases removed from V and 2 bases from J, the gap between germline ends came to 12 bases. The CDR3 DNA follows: TGTGCCAGCAGCCAAGAACCAAACCGAGCCACAGATACGCAGTATTTT. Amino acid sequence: CASSQEPNRATDTQYF.

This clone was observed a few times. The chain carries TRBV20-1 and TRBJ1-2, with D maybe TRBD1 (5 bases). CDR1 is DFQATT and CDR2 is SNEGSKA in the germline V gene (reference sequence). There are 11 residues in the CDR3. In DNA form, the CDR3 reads TGCACCCCCTTCTCCCGGGGCGGCTACACCTTC. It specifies CTPFSRGGYTF.

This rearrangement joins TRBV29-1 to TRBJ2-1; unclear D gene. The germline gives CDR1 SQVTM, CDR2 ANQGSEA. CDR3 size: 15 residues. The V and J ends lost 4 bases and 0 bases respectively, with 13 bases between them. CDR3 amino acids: CSVVTDKSSYNEQFF. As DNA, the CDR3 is TGCAGCGTTGTTACTGACAAGAGCTCCTACAATGAGCAGTTCTTC.

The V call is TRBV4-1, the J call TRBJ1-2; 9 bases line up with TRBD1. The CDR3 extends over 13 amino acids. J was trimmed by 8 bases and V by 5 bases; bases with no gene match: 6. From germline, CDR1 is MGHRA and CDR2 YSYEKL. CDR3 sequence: CASSKDRGRGYTF. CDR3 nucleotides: TGCGCCAGCAGCAAGGACAGGGGAAGGGGCTACACCTTC.

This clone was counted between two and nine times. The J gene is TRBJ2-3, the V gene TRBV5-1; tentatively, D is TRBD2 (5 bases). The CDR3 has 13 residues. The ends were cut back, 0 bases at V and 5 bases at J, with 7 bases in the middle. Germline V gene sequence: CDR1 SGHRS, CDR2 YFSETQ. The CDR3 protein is CASSLARGDTQYF. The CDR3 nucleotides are TGCGCCAGCAGCTTGGCCCGGGGAGATACGCAGTATTTT.

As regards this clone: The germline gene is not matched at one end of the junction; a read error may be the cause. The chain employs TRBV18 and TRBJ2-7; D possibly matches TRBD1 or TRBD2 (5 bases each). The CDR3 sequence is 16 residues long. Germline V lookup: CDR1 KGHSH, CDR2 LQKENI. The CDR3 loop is CASSLQMGRISNEQYF. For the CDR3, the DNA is TGTGCCAGCTCCCTTCAAATGGGACGAATCTCCAACGAGCAGTACTTC.

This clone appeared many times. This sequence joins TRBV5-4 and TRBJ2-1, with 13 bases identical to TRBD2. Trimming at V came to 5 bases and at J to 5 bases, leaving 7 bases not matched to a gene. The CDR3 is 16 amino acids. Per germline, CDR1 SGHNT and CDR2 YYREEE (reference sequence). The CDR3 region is CASSLGGLAGHNEQFF. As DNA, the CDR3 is TGTGCCAGCAGTCTTGGGGGACTAGCGGGACACAATGAGCAGTTCTTC.

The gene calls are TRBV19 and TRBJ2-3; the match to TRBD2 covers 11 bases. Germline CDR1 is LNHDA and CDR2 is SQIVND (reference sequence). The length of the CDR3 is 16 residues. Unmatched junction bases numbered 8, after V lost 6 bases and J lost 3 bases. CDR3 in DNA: TGTGCCAGTAGACCCTTAGCGGGAGGGCCAACAGATACGCAGTATTTT. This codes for CASRPLAGGPTDTQYF.

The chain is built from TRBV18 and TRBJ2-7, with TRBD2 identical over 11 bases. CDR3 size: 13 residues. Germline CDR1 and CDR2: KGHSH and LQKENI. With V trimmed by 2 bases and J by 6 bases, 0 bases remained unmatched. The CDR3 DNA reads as TGTGCCAGCTCACCAACTAGCGGGAGCGAGCAGTACTTC. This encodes CASSPTSGSEQYF.

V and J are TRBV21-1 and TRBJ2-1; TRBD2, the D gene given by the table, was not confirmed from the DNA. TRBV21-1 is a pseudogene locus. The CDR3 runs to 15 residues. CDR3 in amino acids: CAPRRASGRCNEQFF. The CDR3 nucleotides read TGTGCCCCACGGAGGGCTAGCGGGAGATGCAATGAGCAGTTCTTC.

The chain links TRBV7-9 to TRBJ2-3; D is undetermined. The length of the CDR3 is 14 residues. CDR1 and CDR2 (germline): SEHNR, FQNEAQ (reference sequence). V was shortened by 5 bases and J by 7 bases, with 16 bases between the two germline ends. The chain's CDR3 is CASSPRRDTNTQYF. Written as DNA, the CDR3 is TGTGCCAGCAGCCCCCGAAGGGATACGAATACGCAGTATTTT.

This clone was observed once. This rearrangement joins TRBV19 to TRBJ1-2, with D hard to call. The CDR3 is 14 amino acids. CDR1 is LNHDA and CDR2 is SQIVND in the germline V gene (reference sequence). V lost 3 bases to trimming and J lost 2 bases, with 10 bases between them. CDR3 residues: CASSISSENYGYTF. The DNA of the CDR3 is TGTGCCAGTAGTATTAGCTCGGAGAACTATGGCTACACCTTC.

The CDR3 DNA is TGTGCCAGCAGCGTGCAACCGACTTCGGCTATTGAGCAGTTCTTC. Protein: CASSVQPTSAIEQFF. V and J are TRBV9 and TRBJ2-1; no clear D. Looked up from germline, CDR1 is SGDLS and CDR2 is YYNGEE. Trimming pared 2 bases from V and 9 bases from J, leaving 18 bases between. CDR3 length: 15 residues.

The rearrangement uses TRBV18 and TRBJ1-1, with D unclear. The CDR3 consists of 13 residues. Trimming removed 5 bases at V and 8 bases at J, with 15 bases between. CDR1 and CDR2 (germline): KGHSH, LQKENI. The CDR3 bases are TGTGCCAGCTCATCGAACCAGAGGGCCGAAGCTTTCTTT. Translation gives CASSSNQRAEAFF.

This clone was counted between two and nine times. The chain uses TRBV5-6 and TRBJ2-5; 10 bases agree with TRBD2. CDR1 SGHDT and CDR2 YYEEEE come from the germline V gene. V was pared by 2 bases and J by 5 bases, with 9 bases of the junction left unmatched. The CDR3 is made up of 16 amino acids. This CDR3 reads CASSLNLAGGGETQYF. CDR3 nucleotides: TGTGCCAGCAGCTTAAACTTAGCGGGAGGAGGGGAGACCCAGTACTTC.

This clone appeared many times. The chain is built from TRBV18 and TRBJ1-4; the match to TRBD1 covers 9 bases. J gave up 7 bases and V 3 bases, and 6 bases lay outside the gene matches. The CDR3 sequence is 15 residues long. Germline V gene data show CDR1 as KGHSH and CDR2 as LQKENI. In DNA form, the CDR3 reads TGTGCCAGCTCACCTACCGGGACAGGGAGTGAAAAACTGTTTTTT. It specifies CASSPTGTGSEKLFF.

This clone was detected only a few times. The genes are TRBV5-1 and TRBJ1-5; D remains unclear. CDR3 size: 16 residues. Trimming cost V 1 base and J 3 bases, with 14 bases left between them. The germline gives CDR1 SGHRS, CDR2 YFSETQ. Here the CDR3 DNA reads TGCGCCAGCAGCTTGTGGGCGGACCCAACCAATCAGCCCCAGCATTTT. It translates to CASSLWADPTNQPQHF.

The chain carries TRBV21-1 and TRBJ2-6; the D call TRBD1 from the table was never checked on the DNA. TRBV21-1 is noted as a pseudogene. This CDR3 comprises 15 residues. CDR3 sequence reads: CASSKWSVGANVLTF. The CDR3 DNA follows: TGTGCCAGCAGCAAGTGGTCAGTCGGGGCCAACGTCCTGACTTTC.

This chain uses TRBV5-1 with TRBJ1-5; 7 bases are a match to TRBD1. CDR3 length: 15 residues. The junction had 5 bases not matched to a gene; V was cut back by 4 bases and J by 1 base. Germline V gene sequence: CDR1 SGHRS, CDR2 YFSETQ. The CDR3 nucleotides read TGCGCCAGCAGCACGACAGGGCGCAGCAATCAGCCCCAGCATTTT. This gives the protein CASSTTGRSNQPQHF.

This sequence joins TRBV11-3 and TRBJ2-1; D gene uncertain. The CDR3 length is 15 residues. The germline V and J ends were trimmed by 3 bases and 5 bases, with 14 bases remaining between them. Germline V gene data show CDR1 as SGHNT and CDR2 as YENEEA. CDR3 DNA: TGTGCCAGCAGCTTCGGTCCGGAGAAAAACAATGAGCAGTTCTTC. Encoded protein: CASSFGPEKNNEQFF. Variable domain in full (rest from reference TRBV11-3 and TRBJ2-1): EAGVVQSPRYKIIEKKQPVAFWCNPISGHNTLYWYLQNLGQGPELLIRYENEEAVDDSQLPKDRFSAERLKGVDSTLKIQPAELGDSAVYLCASSFGPEKNNEQFFGPGTRLTVL.

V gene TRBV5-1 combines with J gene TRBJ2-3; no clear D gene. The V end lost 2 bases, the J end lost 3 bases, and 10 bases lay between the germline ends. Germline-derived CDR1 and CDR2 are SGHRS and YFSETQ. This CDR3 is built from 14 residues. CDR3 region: CASSLRVVTDTQYF. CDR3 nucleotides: TGCGCCAGCAGCTTACGGGTGGTGACAGATACGCAGTATTTT.

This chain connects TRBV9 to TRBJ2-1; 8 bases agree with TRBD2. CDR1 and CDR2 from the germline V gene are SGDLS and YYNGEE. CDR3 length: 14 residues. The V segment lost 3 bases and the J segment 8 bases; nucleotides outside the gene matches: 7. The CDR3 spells CASSAGLAVYEQFF. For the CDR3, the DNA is TGTGCCAGCAGCGCTGGACTAGCTGTGTATGAGCAGTTCTTC.

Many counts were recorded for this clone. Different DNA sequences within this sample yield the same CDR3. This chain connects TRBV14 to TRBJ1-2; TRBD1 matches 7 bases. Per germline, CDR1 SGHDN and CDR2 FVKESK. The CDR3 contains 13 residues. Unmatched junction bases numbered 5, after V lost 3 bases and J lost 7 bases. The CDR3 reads CASSQQTGSGYTF. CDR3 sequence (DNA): TGTGCCAGCAGCCAGCAGACAGGGAGTGGCTACACCTTC.